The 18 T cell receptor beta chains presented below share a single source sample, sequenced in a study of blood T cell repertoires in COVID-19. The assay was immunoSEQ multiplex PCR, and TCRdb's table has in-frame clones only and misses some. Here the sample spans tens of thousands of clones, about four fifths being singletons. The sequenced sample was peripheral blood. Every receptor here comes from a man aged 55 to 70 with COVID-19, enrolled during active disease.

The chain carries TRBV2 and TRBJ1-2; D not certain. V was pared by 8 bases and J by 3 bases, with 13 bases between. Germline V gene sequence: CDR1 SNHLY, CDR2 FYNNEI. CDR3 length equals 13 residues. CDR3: CASLPEVDYGYTF. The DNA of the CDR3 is TGTGCCAGCCTCCCAGAGGTGGACTATGGCTACACCTTC.

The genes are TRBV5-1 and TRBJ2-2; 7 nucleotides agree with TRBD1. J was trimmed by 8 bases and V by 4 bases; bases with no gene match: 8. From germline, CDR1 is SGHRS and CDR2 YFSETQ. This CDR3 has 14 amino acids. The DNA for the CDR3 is TGCGCCAGCAGCGCCGGACAGGTGGAGGGGGAGCTGTTTTTT. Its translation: CASSAGQVEGELFF.

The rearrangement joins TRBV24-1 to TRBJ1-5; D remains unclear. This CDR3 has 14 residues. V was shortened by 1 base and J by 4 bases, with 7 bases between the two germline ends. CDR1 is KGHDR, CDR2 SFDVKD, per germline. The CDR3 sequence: CATSDFTRNQPQHF. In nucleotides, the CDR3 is TGTGCCACCAGTGATTTTACCAGGAATCAGCCCCAGCATTTT.

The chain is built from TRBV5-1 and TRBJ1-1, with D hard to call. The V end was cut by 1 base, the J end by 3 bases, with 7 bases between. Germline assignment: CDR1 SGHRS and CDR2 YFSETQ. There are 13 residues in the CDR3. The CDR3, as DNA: TGCGCCAGCAGCTTGAAACAAGACACTGAAGCTTTCTTT. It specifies CASSLKQDTEAFF.

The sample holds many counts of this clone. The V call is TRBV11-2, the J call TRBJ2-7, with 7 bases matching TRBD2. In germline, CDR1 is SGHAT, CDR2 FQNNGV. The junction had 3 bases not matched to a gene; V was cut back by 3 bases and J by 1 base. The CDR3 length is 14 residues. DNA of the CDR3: TGTGCCAGCAGCTTTGGGGGGGGGTCCTACGAGCAGTACTTC. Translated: CASSFGGGSYEQYF.

The CDR3: CASSLTRNQETQYF. CDR3 nucleotides: TGTGCCAGCAGCTTGACTAGAAACCAAGAGACCCAGTACTTC. The V and J genes are TRBV5-4 and TRBJ2-5; TRBD2 is a possible D gene (5 bases). This CDR3 comprises 14 residues. Germline CDR1 reads SGHNT; CDR2 reads YYREEE (reference sequence). With 1 base removed from V and 0 bases from J, the gap between germline ends came to 7 bases.

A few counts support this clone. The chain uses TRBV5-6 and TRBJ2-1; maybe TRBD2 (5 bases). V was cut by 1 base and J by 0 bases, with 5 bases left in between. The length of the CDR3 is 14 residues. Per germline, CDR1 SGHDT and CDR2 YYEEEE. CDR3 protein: CASSLRDSYNEQFF. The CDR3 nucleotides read TGTGCCAGCAGCTTGCGGGACTCCTACAATGAGCAGTTCTTC.

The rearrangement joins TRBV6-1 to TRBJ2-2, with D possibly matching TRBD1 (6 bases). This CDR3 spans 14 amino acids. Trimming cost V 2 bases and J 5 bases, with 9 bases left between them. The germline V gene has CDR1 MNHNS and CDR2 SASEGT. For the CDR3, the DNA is TGTGCCAGCAGTGAAAAGGGGGAGACCGGGGAGCTGTTTTTT. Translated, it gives CASSEKGETGELFF.

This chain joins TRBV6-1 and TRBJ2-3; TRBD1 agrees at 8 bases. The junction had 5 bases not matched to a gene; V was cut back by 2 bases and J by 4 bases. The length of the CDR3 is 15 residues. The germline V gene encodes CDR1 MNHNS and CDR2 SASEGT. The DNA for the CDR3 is TGTGCCAGCAGTGAAACGTCAGGGGGCGCAGATACGCAGTATTTT. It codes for CASSETSGGADTQYF.

The CDR3 nucleotides read TGTGCCAGCAGCCCACTAGGGAGGGACTATGGCTACACCTTC. It encodes CASSPLGRDYGYTF. The V and J genes are TRBV7-2 and TRBJ1-2; D remains unclear. Trimming left V 5 bases short and J 3 bases short, with 13 bases between. The length of the CDR3 is 14 residues. The germline gives CDR1 SGHTA, CDR2 FQGNSA.

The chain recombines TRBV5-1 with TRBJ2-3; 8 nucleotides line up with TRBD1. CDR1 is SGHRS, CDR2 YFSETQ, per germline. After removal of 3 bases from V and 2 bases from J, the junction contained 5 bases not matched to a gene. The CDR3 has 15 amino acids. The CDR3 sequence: CASSWGTGNTDTQYF. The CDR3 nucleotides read TGCGCCAGCAGCTGGGGGACAGGCAACACAGATACGCAGTATTTT.

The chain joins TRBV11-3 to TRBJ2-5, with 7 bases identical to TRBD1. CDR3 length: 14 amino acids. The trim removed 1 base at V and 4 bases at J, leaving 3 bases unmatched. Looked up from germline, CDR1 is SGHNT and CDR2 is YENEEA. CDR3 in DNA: TGTGCCAGCAGCTTAGGGACAGGCCCAGAGACCCAGTACTTC. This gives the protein CASSLGTGPETQYF.

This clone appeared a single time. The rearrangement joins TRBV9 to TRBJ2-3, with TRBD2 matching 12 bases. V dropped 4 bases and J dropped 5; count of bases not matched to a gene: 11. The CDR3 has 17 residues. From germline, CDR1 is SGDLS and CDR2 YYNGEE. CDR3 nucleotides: TGTGCCAGCAGCACTAATCGGCTAGCGGGAGGGAGAGATACGCAGTATTTT. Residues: CASSTNRLAGGRDTQYF.

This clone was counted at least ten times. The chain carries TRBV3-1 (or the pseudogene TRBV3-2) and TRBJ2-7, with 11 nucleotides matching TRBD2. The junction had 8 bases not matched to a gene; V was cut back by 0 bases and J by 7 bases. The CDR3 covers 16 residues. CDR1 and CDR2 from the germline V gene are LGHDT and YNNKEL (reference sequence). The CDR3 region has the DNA TGTGCCAGCAGCCAAGACAGACTAGCGGGGATTCGAGAGCAGTACTTC. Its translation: CASSQDRLAGIREQYF.

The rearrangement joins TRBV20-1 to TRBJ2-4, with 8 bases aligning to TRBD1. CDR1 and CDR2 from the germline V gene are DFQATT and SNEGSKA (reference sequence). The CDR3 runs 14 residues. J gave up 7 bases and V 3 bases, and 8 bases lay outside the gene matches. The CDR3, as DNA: TGCAGTGCTAGTCCCGGACAGGGAAGGAACATTCAGTACTTC. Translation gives CSASPGQGRNIQYF.

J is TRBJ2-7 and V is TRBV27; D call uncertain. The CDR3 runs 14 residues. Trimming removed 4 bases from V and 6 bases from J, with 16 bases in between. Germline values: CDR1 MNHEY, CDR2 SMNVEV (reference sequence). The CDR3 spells CASSSDRLPLEQYF. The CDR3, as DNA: TGTGCCAGCAGTTCTGATCGACTTCCGCTCGAGCAGTACTTC.

The CDR3 region is CASSQVQGDTEAFF. In nucleotides, the CDR3 is TGTGCCAGCAGCCAAGTCCAGGGGGACACTGAAGCTTTCTTT. V gene TRBV4-2 combines with J gene TRBJ1-1; 7 nucleotides agree with TRBD1. Looked up from germline, CDR1 is LGHNA and CDR2 is YNFKEQ. This CDR3 is 14 amino acids long. With 1 base clipped from V and 3 bases from J, the junction kept 2 bases outside the gene matches.

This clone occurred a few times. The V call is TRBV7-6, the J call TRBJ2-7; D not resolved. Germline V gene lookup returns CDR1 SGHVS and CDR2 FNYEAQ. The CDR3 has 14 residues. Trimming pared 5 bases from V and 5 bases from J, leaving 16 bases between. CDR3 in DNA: TGTGCCAGCAGCCTGAGTCGGGTTCGGCACGAGCAGTACTTC. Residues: CASSLSRVRHEQYF.